One sample yielded the 9 T cell receptor beta chains listed below, sequenced in a study of CD8+ T cells in alopecia areata. The sequencing template was cDNA reverse transcribed from extracted RNA. The method was immunoSEQ multiplex PCR; TCRdb's version includes in-frame clones alone and lacks a portion of them. This sample carries 130,000 to 150,000 clones, around 82% of them seen once, and the ten largest clones take around a quarter. Indicated treatment: oral pan-JAK inhibitor, 5-10 mg twice daily. The sequences come from CD8+ T cells sorted from blood, collected at week 4, from a patient treated with tofacitinib. These receptors came from a human donor with alopecia areata.

This clone was observed a few times. In DNA form, the CDR3 reads TGTGCCAGCAGCCAAGAGGGGCAGGGCTCTGCCTACGAGCAGTACTTC. Its translation is CASSQEGQGSAYEQYF. The V gene is TRBV4-2, the J gene TRBJ2-7, with a possible D match to TRBD1 (5 bases). The length of the CDR3 is 16 residues. Trimming shortened V by 0 bases and J by 2 bases, and 14 bases separated the two germline ends. Per the germline V gene, CDR1 is LGHNA and CDR2 is YNFKEQ.

The chain has TRBV5-1 and TRBJ2-3, with 9 bases matching TRBD2. The CDR3 totals 15 residues. CDR1 SGHRS and CDR2 YFSETQ come from the germline V gene. V was pared by 4 bases and J by 2 bases, with 5 bases of the junction left unmatched. The chain's CDR3 is CASSPRLADTDTQYF. CDR3 DNA: TGCGCCAGCAGCCCTCGACTAGCGGACACAGATACGCAGTATTTT.

This clone was seen only a few times. The chain couples TRBV14 to TRBJ1-2; no clear D. V gave up 3 bases and J gave up 2 bases, with 13 bases separating them. The CDR3 spans 15 residues. Germline CDR1 reads SGHDN; CDR2 reads FVKESK. This CDR3 reads CASSHRERLNYGYTF. DNA for the CDR3: TGTGCCAGCAGCCATCGGGAGCGTCTGAACTATGGCTACACCTTC.

This chain uses TRBV7-2 with TRBJ1-1; 9 positions agree with TRBD1. There are 16 residues in the CDR3. CDR1 and CDR2 (germline): SGHTA, FQGNSA. Germline trimming cut 5 bases from V and 3 bases from J; bases unmatched to any gene: 10. CDR3 coding DNA: TGTGCCAGCAGCCGAACACAGGGGGCCGGAGACACTGAAGCTTTCTTT. Its translation: CASSRTQGAGDTEAFF.

This clone was detected only once. The chain has TRBV4-1 and TRBJ2-2; 7 positions agree with TRBD1. Germline V gene data show CDR1 as MGHRA and CDR2 as YSYEKL. CDR3 size: 14 residues. V was clipped by 5 bases and J by 4 bases; unmatched bases: 4. The CDR3 sequence: CASSDRVTTGELFF. For the CDR3, the DNA is TGCGCCAGCAGCGACAGGGTTACCACCGGGGAGCTGTTTTTT.

This chain uses TRBV6-5 with TRBJ1-4; D ambiguous. Germline V gene lookup returns CDR1 MNHEY and CDR2 SVGAGI. Trimming took off 8 bases at V and 3 bases at J, with 13 bases between the two ends. The CDR3 length is 14 residues. The CDR3 sequence: CASARGGSNEKLFF. The DNA of the CDR3 is TGTGCCAGCGCCCGAGGCGGGTCTAATGAAAAACTGTTTTTT.

This clone was counted once. J is TRBJ2-3 and V is TRBV29-1, with D tentatively TRBD1 (5 bases). The CDR3 is made up of 13 amino acids. Trimming took 0 bases from V and 2 from J, leaving 6 bases between them. In germline, CDR1 is SQVTM, CDR2 ANQGSEA. This CDR3 reads CSVEEGDTDTQYF. As DNA, the CDR3 is TGCAGCGTTGAAGAAGGGGACACAGATACGCAGTATTTT.

The chain couples TRBV30 to TRBJ1-1; D is unclear. V was shortened by 4 bases and J by 4 bases, with 10 bases between the two germline ends. CDR1 and CDR2 from the germline V gene are GTSNPN and SVGIG (reference sequence). The CDR3 extends over 12 amino acids. This CDR3 reads CAWTSVSTEAFF. CDR3 nucleotide sequence: TGTGCCTGGACCTCCGTCAGCACTGAAGCTTTCTTT.

This rearrangement joins TRBV27 to TRBJ2-3; D perhaps matches TRBD1 (6 bases). This CDR3 comprises 15 residues. Germline V gene lookup returns CDR1 MNHEY and CDR2 SMNVEV (reference sequence). Trimming left V 3 bases short and J 0 bases short, with 10 bases between. The CDR3 sequence: CASSFPGASTDTQYF. The CDR3 nucleotides read TGTGCCAGCAGTTTCCCAGGGGCTAGCACAGATACGCAGTATTTT.